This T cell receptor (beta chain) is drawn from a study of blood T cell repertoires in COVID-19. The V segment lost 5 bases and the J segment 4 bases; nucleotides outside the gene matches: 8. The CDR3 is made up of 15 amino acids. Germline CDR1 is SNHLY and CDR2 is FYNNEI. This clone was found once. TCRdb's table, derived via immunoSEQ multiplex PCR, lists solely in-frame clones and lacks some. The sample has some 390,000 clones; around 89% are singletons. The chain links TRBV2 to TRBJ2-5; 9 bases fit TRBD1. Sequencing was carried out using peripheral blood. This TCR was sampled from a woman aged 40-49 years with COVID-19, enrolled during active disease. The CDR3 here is CASSTRDRAPETQYF. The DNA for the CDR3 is TGTGCCAGCAGTACCCGGGACAGGGCCCCAGAGACCCAGTACTTC. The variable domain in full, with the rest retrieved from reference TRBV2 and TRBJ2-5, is EPEVTQTPSHQVTQMGQEVILRCVPISNHLYFYWYRQILGQKVEFLVSFYNNEISEKSEIFDDQFSVERPDGSNFTLKIRSTKLEDSAMYFCASSTRDRAPETQYFGPGTRLLVL.